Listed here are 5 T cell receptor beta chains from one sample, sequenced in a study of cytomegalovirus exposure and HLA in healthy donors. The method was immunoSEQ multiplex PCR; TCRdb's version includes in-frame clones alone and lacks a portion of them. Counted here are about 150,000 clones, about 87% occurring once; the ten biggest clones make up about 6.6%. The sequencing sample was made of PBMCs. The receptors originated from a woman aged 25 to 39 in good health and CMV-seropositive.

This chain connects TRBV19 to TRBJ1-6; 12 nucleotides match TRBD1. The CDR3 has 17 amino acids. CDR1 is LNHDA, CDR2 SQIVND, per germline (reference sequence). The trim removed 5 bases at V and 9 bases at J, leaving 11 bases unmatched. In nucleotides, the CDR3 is TGTGCCAGTAGTCTCCGGGACAGGGGGCATCCAAGTTCACCCCTCCACTTT. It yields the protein CASSLRDRGHPSSPLHF.

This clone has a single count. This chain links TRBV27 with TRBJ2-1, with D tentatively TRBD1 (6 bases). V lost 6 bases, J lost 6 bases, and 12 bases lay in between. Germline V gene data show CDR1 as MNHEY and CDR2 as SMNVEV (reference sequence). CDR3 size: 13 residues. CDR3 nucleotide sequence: TGTGCCAGCAGCTACAAACAGGGCAATGAGCAGTTCTTC. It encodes CASSYKQGNEQFF.

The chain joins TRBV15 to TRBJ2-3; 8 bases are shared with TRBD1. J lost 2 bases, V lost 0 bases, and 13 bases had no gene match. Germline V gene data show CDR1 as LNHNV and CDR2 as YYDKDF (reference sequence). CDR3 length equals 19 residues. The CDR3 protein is CATSRDSRRQGLSTDTQYF. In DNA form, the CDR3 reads TGTGCCACCAGCAGAGATTCGAGGAGACAGGGGTTATCCACAGATACGCAGTATTTT. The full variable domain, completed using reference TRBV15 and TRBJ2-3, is DAMVIQNPRYQVTQFGKPVTLSCSQTLNHNVMYWYQQKSSQAPKLLFHYYDKDFNNEADTPDNFQSRRPNTSFCFLDIRSPGLGDTAMYLCATSRDSRRQGLSTDTQYFGPGTRLTVL.

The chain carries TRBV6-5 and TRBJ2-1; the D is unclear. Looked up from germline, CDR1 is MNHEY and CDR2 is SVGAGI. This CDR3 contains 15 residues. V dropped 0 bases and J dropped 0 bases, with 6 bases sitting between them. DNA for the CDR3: TGTGCCAGCAGTTACTCCCTAAGCTCCTACAATGAGCAGTTCTTC. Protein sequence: CASSYSLSSYNEQFF.

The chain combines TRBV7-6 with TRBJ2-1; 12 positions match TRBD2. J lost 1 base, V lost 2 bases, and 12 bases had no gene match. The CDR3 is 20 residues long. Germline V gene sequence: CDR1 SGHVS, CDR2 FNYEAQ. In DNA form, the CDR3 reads TGTGCCAGCAGCTTAAGCTTACTAGCGGGGGGCCCCATTTCCTACAATGAGCAGTTCTTC. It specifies CASSLSLLAGGPISYNEQFF.